A selection of T cell receptor beta chains follows, all from one sample in a study of T cell changes during pregnancy in multiple sclerosis. The table came from immunoSEQ multiplex PCR; TCRdb's copy has only in-frame clones and leaves some out. The sample carries 35,000 to 40,000 clones, around 89% recorded once. The sequencing here drew on CD4+ T cells from peripheral blood mononuclear cells, taken in the second trimester of pregnancy. These receptors were obtained from a female donor with multiple sclerosis, enrolled in a pregnancy study. The CDR3 runs from the conserved cysteine through the conserved F or W. A D gene is named only where the DNA matches it firmly. Size tells how often a clone was seen (once, few, many) or the class of an expanded clone, and some rows leave it out.

>once|NA|TRBV18|TRBJ1-1
TGTGCCAGCTCACGGGGCTTTAGGGGGAAGAACACTGAAGCTTTCTTT
CASSRGFRGKNTEAFF
>NA|TRBD1|TRBV7-8|TRBJ1-1
TGTGCCAGCAGTTGGGGGGGACAGGGATTCTTAGCTTTCTTT
CASSWGGQGFLAFF
>NA|TRBD2|TRBV5-1|TRBJ2-1
TGCGCCAGCAGCTCCATAGCGGGAGCGGGGTACAATGAGCAGTTCTTC
CASSSIAGAGYNEQFF
>NA|NA|TRBV6-6|TRBJ1-2
TGTGCCAGCAGCCAGACAGGACCCTATGGCTACACCTTC
CASSQTGPYGYTF
>NA|NA|TRBV19|TRBJ1-4
TGTGCCAGTAGCCCACTAAGCCGTGCAACTAATGAAAAACTGTTTTTT
CASSPLSRATNEKLFF
>NA|NA|TRBV7-2|TRBJ2-1
TGTGCCAGCAGCTCCCTTGGGGGGTTGTACAATGAGCAGTTCTTC
CASSSLGGLYNEQFF
>once|NA|TRBV2|TRBJ1-1
TGTGCCAGCAGTCTCACGGGGACACTTAACACTGAAGCTTTCTTT
CASSLTGTLNTEAFF
>NA|NA|TRBV6-1|TRBJ1-3
TGTGCCAGCAGAGATTCAGGGGTGGTAAACACCATATATTTT
CASRDSGVVNTIYF
>NA|TRBD1|TRBV9|TRBJ2-6
TGTGCCAGTTCGAGGGGACAGGGGAGAGTTACTGGGGCCAACGTCCTGACTTTC
CASSRGQGRVTGANVLTF
>NA|TRBD2|TRBV30|TRBJ2-3
TGTGCCTGGAGTGTGACGAGACTAGCGGGAGGGCCCCAAAGCACAGATACGCAGTATTTT
CAWSVTRLAGGPQSTDTQYF
>NA|TRBD2|TRBV27|TRBJ2-2
TGTGCCACCCATATTTACCCCAGGGACAGTAGCGGGAGTTCGACCGGGGAGCTGTTTTTT
CATHIYPRDSSGSSTGELFF
>few|NA|TRBV5-6|TRBJ1-3
TGTGCCAGCAGCGTTACAGGGCTCTCAAGTGGAAACACCATATATTTT
CASSVTGLSSGNTIYF